The source of this T cell receptor (beta chain) is a study of T cells in localized non-small cell lung cancer. Germline assignment: CDR1 LNHDA and CDR2 SQIVND (reference sequence). This CDR3 comprises 13 residues. Trimming at V came to 6 bases and at J to 5 bases, leaving 1 base not matched to a gene. Two independent pathologists confirmed no atypia in lung taken at least 2 cm from tumor. Clones were sequenced by immunoSEQ multiplex PCR, and TCRdb holds only the in-frame ones, with some missing. The data show some 1,200 clones, approximately 20% seen once. Sequencing was performed on normal lung tissue next to the tumor, taken before any cancer treatment. The clonotype was recovered from a male donor aged 60 or older with stage I lung adenocarcinoma. The chain is built from TRBV19 and TRBJ2-5, with 12 bases fitting TRBD2. CDR3 loop: CASRGLAGETQYF. The CDR3 DNA reads as TGTGCCAGTAGAGGACTAGCGGGGGAGACCCAGTACTTC.